This T cell receptor beta chain was profiled in a study of OX40 agonist ivuxolimab in advanced cancers. Study-level background: The costimulatory receptor OX40 (CD134) was targeted by ivuxolimab, a fully human IgG2 agonistic monoclonal antibody. Intravenous ivuxolimab was administered to patients every 2 weeks at six dose levels: 0.01, 0.1, 0.3, 1.5, 3 and 10 mg/kg. Among the 50 to 55 dose-escalation patients, some 20 had hepatocellular carcinoma, 15 melanoma, 9 renal cell carcinoma and 9 head and neck cancer. In the dose-escalation cohort, around four fifths of patients were male, and the mean age was around 60 years with a range of about 20 to 90. Patients were allowed to have had prior anti-PD-1, anti-PD-L1 or anti-CTLA-4 therapy, and more than 30% of the dose-escalation patients had previously received checkpoint inhibitors. Partial responses occurred in three dose-escalation patients, of whom one had hepatocellular carcinoma and two had cutaneous melanoma. Peripheral TCRbeta sequencing aimed to test whether ivuxolimab altered TCR sequence diversity and caused clonal T-cell expansion. The monotherapy dose-escalation portion (N of about 50 patients) of the phase I ivuxolimab trial is reported in the paper. Here is what the overall study found, with its caveats: Low levels of normalized T-cell clonal expansion were also shown by some nonresponding patients. At doses of 0.1 to 3.0 mg/kg, clonal expansion of both CD4+ and CD8+ T cells in blood was seen between baseline and week 6. After ivuxolimab, more expanded clones were found on average in CD8+ T cells than in CD4+ T cells. In partial responders in the 0.1-3.0 mg/kg groups, normalized peripheral clonal expansion was found to be among the lowest, especially among CD8+ T cells. Antigen specificity was not determined for the clonally expanded peripheral T cells.

Patients with a history of autoimmune disease or receiving systemic immunosuppression were excluded from the trial. Peripheral blood for TCR sequencing was drawn from every dose cohort at baseline, at cycle 4 day 1 and at cycle 7 day 1. Samples came from an open-label, multicenter, first-in-human phase I dose-escalation trial of ivuxolimab. The trial enrolled adults with locally advanced or metastatic head and neck squamous cell, hepatocellular, melanoma or renal cell carcinoma. CD4+ and CD8+ T cells were sorted separately from peripheral blood before TCR sequencing. To sequence the TCRbeta CDR3 region, genomic DNA was isolated from the sorted cells. The immunoSEQ Assay was used to sequence the TCRbeta CDR3 regions. TCRdb retrieved this table from immuneACCESS and kept in-frame rearrangements only. Not all clones are present; in checked studies, unresolved V genes account for under half, and no reason is known for the remainder. The sample has some 98,000 clones on record, roughly 80% of them singletons. The ten most abundant clones make up approximately 1.5% of the sample.

The CDR3 numbers 16 residues from cysteine through phenylalanine. Only the CDR3 part of the read is kept: 48 bases, read in frame from the first base. Trimming accounts for 5 bases at V and 1 base at J, while the number of junction bases matched to no gene is 10. CDR1 and CDR2 are read off the germline V gene (reference sequence) as SEHNR and FQNEAQ. Notes on this clone: The antigen it binds to is not known. There are no base qualities to consult, and no much larger clone falls within one base.

The chain links TRBV7-9 with TRBJ1-2, with TRBD1 matching 7 junction bases. This sequence was found in an adult with an advanced solid tumor such as melanoma, head and neck, liver or kidney cancer. Here the sequenced sample was CD4+ or CD8+ T cells sorted from blood, taken in a trial of the OX40 agonist ivuxolimab. The bases are TGTGCCAGCAGCCGTCGGGGGACAGAAGATAACTATGGCTACACCTTC. This encodes CASSRRGTEDNYGYTF. Full variable domain (CDR3 extended with the reference TRBV7-9 and TRBJ1-2 proteins): DTGVSQNPRHKITKRGQNVTFRCDPISEHNRLYWYRQTLGQGPEFLTYFQNEAQLEKSRLLSDRFSAERPKGSFSTLEIQRTEQGDSAMYLCASSRRGTEDNYGYTFGSGTRLTVV.